The clone carrying this T cell receptor (beta chain) was seen only a few times. Only in-frame clones appear in the TCRdb table, and some are missing; sequencing was by immunoSEQ multiplex PCR. The sample contains 100,000 to 150,000 clones, around 90% of which appear only once. The V gene's germline CDR1 is LNHDA and CDR2 SQIVND (reference sequence). This CDR3 has 16 residues. The V segment lost 3 bases and the J segment 7 bases; nucleotides outside the gene matches: 7. The data derive from a study of T cell responses to AZD1222 COVID-19 vaccine. The chain carries TRBV19 and TRBJ1-5, with 12 positions matching TRBD1. The sample here was peripheral blood, taken on day 0 of MenACWY control vaccination. The receptor's source is an adult in good health. The CDR3: CASSIIGTGGRQPQHF. Here the CDR3 DNA reads TGTGCCAGTAGTATTATAGGGACAGGGGGCCGGCAGCCCCAGCATTTT.